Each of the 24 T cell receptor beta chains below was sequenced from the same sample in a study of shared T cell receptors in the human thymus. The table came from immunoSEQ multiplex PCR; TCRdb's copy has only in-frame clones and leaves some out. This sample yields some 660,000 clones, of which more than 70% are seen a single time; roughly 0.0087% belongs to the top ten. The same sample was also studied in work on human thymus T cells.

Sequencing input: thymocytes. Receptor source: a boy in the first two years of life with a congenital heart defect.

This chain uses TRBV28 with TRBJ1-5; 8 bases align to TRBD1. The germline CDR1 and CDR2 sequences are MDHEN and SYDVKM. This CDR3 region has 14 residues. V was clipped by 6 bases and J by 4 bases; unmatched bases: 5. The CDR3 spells CASSQDRENQPQHF. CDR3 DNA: TGTGCCAGCAGCCAGGACAGGGAAAATCAGCCCCAGCATTTT.

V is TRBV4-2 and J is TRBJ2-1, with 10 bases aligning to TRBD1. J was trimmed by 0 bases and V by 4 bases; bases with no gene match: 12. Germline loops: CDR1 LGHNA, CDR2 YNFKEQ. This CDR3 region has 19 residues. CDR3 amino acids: CASSPLETGGRSSYNEQFF. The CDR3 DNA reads TGTGCCAGCAGCCCCTTGGAGACAGGGGGCAGGAGCTCCTACAATGAGCAGTTCTTC.

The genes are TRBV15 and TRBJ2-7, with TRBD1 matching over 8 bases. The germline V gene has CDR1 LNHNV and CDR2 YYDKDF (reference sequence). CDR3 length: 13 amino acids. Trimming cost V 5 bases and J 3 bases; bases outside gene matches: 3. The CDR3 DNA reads TGTGCCACCAGCGTAGACAGGGGCTACGAGCAGTACTTC. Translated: CATSVDRGYEQYF. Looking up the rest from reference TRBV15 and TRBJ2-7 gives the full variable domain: DAMVIQNPRYQVTQFGKPVTLSCSQTLNHNVMYWYQQKSSQAPKLLFHYYDKDFNNEADTPDNFQSRRPNTSFCFLDIRSPGLGDTAMYLCATSVDRGYEQYFGPGTRLTVT.

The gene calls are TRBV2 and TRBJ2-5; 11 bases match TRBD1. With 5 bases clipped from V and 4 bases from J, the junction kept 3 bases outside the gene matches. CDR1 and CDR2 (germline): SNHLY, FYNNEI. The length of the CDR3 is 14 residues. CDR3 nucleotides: TGTGCCAGCAGTCGGGACAGGGGGGGAGAGACCCAGTACTTC. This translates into CASSRDRGGETQYF.

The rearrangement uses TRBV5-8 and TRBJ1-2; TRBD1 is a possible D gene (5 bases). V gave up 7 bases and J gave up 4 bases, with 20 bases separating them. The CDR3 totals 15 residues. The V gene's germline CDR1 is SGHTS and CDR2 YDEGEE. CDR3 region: CASVLHGRDGYGYTF. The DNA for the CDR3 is TGTGCCAGCGTTCTTCATGGCAGGGATGGCTATGGCTACACCTTC.

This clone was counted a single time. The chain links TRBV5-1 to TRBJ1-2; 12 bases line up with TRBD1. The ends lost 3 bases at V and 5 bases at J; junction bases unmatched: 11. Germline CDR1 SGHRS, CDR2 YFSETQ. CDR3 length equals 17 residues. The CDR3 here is CASSYPPGQGAEYGYTF. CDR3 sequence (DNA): TGCGCCAGCAGCTACCCCCCGGGACAGGGGGCCGAGTATGGCTACACCTTC. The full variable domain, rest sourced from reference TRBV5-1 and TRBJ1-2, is KAGVTQTPRYLIKTRGQQVTLSCSPISGHRSVSWYQQTPGQGLQFLFEYFSETQRNKGNFPGRFSGRQFSNSRSEMNVSTLELGDSALYLCASSYPPGQGAEYGYTFGSGTRLTVV.

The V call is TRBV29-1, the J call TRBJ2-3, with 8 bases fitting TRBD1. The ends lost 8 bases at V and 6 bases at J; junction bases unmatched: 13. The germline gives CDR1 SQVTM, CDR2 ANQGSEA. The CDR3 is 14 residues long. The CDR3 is CSSKTGEFWDTQYF. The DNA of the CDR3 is TGCAGCTCGAAGACAGGGGAGTTTTGGGATACGCAGTATTTT.

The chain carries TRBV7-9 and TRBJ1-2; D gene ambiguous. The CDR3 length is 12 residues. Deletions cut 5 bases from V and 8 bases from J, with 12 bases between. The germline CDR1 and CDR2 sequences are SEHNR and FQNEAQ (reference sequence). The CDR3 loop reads CASSGGPSGYTF. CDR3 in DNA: TGTGCCAGCAGCGGTGGACCTAGCGGCTACACCTTC.

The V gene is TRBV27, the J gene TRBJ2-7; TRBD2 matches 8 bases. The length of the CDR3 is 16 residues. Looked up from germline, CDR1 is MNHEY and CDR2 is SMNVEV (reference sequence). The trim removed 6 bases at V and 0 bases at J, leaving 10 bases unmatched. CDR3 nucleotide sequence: TGTGCCAGCAGCCGGTCTAGCGGGCATAGCTCCTACGAGCAGTACTTC. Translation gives CASSRSSGHSSYEQYF.

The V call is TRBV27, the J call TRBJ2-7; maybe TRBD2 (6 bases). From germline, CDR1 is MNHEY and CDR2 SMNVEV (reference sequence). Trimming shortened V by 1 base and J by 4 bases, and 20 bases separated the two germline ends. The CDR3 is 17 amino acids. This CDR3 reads CASSLFGLGGNRYEQYF. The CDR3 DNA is TGTGCCAGCAGTTTATTTGGACTGGGCGGGAATCGATACGAGCAGTACTTC.

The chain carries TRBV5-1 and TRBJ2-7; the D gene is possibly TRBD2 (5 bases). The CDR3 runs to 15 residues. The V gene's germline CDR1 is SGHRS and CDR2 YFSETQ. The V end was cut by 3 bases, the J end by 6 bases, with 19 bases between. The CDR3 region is CASSSLRPPEGEQYF. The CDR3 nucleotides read TGCGCCAGCAGCTCTTTGCGGCCCCCAGAGGGCGAGCAGTACTTC. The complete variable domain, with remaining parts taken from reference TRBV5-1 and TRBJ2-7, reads KAGVTQTPRYLIKTRGQQVTLSCSPISGHRSVSWYQQTPGQGLQFLFEYFSETQRNKGNFPGRFSGRQFSNSRSEMNVSTLELGDSALYLCASSSLRPPEGEQYFGPGTRLTVT.

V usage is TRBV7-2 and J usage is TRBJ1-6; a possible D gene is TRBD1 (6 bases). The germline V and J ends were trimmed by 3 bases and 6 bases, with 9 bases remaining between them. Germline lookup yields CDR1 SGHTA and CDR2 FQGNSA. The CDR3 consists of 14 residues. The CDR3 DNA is TGTGCCAGCAGCTTCAGGGGAAGTAATTCACCCCTCCACTTT. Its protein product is CASSFRGSNSPLHF.

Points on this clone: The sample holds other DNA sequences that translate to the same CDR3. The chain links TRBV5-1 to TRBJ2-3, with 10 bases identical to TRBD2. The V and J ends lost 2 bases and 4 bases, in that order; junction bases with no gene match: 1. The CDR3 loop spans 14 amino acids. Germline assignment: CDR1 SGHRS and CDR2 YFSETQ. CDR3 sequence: CASSLAGGPDTQYF. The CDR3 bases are TGCGCCAGCAGCTTAGCGGGAGGGCCAGATACGCAGTATTTT.

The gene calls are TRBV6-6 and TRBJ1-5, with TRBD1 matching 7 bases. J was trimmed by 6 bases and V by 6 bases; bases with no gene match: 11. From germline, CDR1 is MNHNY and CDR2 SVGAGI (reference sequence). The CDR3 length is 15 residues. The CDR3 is CASREEGGESQPQHF. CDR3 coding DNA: TGTGCCAGCAGGGAAGAAGGGGGCGAGAGTCAGCCCCAGCATTTT.

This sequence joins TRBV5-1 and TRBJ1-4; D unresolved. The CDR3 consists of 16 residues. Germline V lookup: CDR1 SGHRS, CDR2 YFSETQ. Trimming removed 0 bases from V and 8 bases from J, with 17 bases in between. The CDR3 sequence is CASSLDPGIHEEKLFF. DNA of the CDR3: TGCGCCAGCAGCTTGGACCCCGGGATCCACGAAGAAAAACTGTTTTTT.

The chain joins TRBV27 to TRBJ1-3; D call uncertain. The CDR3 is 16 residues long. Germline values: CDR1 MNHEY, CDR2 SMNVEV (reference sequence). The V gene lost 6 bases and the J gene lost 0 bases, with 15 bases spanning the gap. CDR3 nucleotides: TGTGCCAGCAGAGGACGGACTCCCGGCTCTGGAAACACCATATATTTT. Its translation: CASRGRTPGSGNTIYF.

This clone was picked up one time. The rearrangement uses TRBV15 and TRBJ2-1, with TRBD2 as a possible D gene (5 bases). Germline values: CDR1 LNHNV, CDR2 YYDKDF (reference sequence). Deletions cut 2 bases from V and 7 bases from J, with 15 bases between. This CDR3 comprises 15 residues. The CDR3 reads CATSRNGGWRNEQFF. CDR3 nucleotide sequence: TGTGCCACCAGCAGAAATGGAGGTTGGCGGAATGAGCAGTTCTTC.

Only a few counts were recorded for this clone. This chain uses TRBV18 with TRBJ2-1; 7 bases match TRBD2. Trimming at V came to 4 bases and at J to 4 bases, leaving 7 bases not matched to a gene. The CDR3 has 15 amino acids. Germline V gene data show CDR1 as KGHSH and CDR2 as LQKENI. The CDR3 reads CASSRLAVLYNEQFF. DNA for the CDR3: TGTGCCAGCTCACGCCTAGCGGTTCTATACAATGAGCAGTTCTTC.

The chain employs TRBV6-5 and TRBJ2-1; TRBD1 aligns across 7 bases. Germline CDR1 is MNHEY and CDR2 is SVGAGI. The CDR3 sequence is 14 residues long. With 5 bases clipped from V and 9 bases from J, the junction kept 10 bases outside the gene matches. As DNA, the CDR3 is TGTGCCAGCAGTGGGACAGCTTTAAGGGGTGAGCAGTTCTTC. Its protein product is CASSGTALRGEQFF.

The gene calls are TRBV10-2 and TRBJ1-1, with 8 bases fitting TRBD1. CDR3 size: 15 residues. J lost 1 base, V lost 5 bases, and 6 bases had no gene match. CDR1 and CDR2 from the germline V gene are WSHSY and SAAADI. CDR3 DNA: TGCGCCAGCAGTCTTGACAGGGGACGGAACACTGAAGCTTTCTTT. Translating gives CASSLDRGRNTEAFF.

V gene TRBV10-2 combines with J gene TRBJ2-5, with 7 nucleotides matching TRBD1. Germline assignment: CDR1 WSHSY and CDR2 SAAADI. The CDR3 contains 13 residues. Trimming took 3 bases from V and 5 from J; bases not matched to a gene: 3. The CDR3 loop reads CASSERQGETQYF. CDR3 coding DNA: TGCGCCAGCAGTGAACGACAGGGCGAGACCCAGTACTTC.

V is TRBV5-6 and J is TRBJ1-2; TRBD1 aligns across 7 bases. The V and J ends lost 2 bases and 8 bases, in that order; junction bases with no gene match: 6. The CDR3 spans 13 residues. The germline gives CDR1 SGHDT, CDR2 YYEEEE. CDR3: CASSLATGRGYTF. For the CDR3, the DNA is TGTGCCAGCAGCTTAGCGACAGGGCGGGGCTACACCTTC.

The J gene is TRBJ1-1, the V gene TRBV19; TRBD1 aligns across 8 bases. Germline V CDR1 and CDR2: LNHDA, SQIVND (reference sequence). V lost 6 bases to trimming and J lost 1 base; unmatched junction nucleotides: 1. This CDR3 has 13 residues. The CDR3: CASSDRGNTEAFF. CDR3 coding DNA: TGTGCCAGTAGCGACAGGGGGAACACTGAAGCTTTCTTT.

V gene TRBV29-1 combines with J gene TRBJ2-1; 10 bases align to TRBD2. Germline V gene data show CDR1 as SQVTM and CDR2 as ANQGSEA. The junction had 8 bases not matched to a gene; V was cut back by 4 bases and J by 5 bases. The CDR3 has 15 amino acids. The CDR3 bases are TGCAGCGTTGCCGGAAGCGGGGGGGCTGACAATGAGCAGTTCTTC. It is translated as CSVAGSGGADNEQFF.